This entry lists 24 T cell receptor beta chains sequenced from one sample in a study of blood T cell repertoires in COVID-19. Libraries were prepared by immunoSEQ multiplex PCR; TCRdb keeps only in-frame clonotypes and omits some of them. Among 130,000 to 150,000 clones listed, about 88% were seen once. Sequencing was done on a sample of peripheral blood. These receptors all stem from a human donor in a cohort sampled during active COVID-19.

This chain connects TRBV12-3 or TRBV12-4 to TRBJ1-2, with D tentatively TRBD1 (6 bases). This CDR3 contains 13 residues. Trimming removed 7 bases at V and 6 bases at J, with 15 bases between. CDR3 sequence reads: CASTLRGLDGYTF. DNA of the CDR3: TGTGCCAGCACCCTGAGGGGGTTAGATGGCTACACCTTC.

This clone was observed a single time. This chain joins TRBV5-8 and TRBJ1-2; TRBD1 matches at 7 bases. The germline gives CDR1 SGHTS, CDR2 YDEGEE. With V trimmed by 4 bases and J by 3 bases, 9 bases remained unmatched. The CDR3 sequence is 15 residues long. CDR3 coding DNA: TGTGCCAGCAGCCTTGCCACGACAGGGTACTATGGCTACACCTTC. Protein: CASSLATTGYYGYTF.

The chain joins TRBV6-5 to TRBJ2-7; 11 nucleotides match TRBD2. CDR3 length equals 14 residues. Germline V gene sequence: CDR1 MNHEY, CDR2 SVGAGI. J was trimmed by 2 bases and V by 6 bases; bases with no gene match: 3. CDR3 region: CASSRLAGPYEQYF. In DNA, the CDR3 is TGTGCCAGCAGCCGACTAGCGGGGCCCTACGAGCAGTACTTC.

This chain links TRBV6-2 or TRBV6-3 with TRBJ2-7; 8 bases match TRBD1. The CDR3 sequence is 12 residues long. V shed 4 bases and J 13 bases; nucleotides not matched to a gene: 9. Germline V gene data show CDR1 as MNHEY and CDR2 as SVGEGT. CDR3 sequence: CASSSSRDRPYF. The CDR3 DNA reads as TGTGCCAGCAGTTCGAGCAGGGACAGGCCCTACTTC.

This sequence joins TRBV9 and TRBJ1-1; perhaps TRBD1 as D (5 bases). Per the germline V gene, CDR1 is SGDLS and CDR2 is YYNGEE. The V gene lost 6 bases and the J gene lost 0 bases, with 12 bases spanning the gap. The length of the CDR3 is 14 residues. This CDR3 is CASTTGGVNTEAFF. The CDR3 DNA follows: TGTGCCAGCACTACGGGAGGGGTGAACACTGAAGCTTTCTTT. Based on the CDR3 plus reference TRBV9 and TRBJ1-1, the full variable domain is DSGVTQTPKHLITATGQRVTLRCSPRSGDLSVYWYQQSLDQGLQFLIQYYNGEERAKGNILERFSAQQFPDLHSELNLSSLELGDSALYFCASTTGGVNTEAFFGQGTRLTVV.

This chain uses TRBV18 with TRBJ2-7, with D uncertain. CDR1 is KGHSH and CDR2 is LQKENI in the germline V gene. The CDR3 consists of 15 residues. Trimming cost V 5 bases and J 1 base, with 15 bases left between them. In DNA form, the CDR3 reads TGTGCCAGCTCATTCCCCGCGGCGGCTTCCTACGAGCAGTACTTC. It translates to CASSFPAAASYEQYF.

This clone was recorded once. This rearrangement joins TRBV29-1 to TRBJ2-4; the match to TRBD2 covers 8 bases. Losses at the gene ends were 5 bases for V and 8 bases for J; bases not matched to a gene: 14. The CDR3 is 15 amino acids. The germline V gene encodes CDR1 SQVTM and CDR2 ANQGSEA. The CDR3 DNA reads TGCAGCGTTTCCGGGACTAGAGGGCGGCAGGACATTCAGTACTTC. The encoded protein is CSVSGTRGRQDIQYF.

The rearrangement uses TRBV28 and TRBJ2-1, with 8 bases matching TRBD2. This CDR3 region has 14 residues. V lost 6 bases, J lost 2 bases, and 3 bases stayed unmatched. Germline V gene sequence: CDR1 MDHEN, CDR2 SYDVKM. CDR3 sequence: CASRTGLAYNEQFF. The CDR3 region has the DNA TGTGCCAGCAGGACGGGACTAGCCTACAATGAGCAGTTCTTC.

The gene calls are TRBV25-1 and TRBJ1-1; the match to TRBD1 covers 8 bases. The trim removed 1 base at V and 4 bases at J, leaving 2 bases unmatched. The CDR3 is made up of 14 amino acids. The germline gives CDR1 MGHDK, CDR2 SYGVNS. CDR3 loop: CASSEWTGRTEAFF. In nucleotides, the CDR3 is TGTGCCAGCAGTGAATGGACAGGGCGCACTGAAGCTTTCTTT.

The CDR3 DNA reads TGTGCCAGCAGTTACCTCCGGGAAAAAGAGACCCAGTACTTC. Amino acid sequence: CASSYLREKETQYF. The V and J genes are TRBV6-6 and TRBJ2-5; D is perhaps TRBD2 (5 bases). Germline CDR1 MNHNY, CDR2 SVGAGI (reference sequence). The V and J ends lost 2 bases and 3 bases respectively, with 10 bases between them. The CDR3 sequence is 14 residues long.

The chain is built from TRBV18 and TRBJ2-5; D might be TRBD1 (6 bases). V was shortened by 1 base and J by 1 base, with 10 bases between the two germline ends. From germline, CDR1 is KGHSH and CDR2 LQKENI. CDR3 length: 15 residues. The CDR3 is CASSPLSGAQETQYF. The CDR3 DNA is TGTGCCAGCTCACCACTATCAGGGGCCCAAGAGACCCAGTACTTC.

CDR3 protein: CASSQDSSGSSDEQFF. As DNA, the CDR3 is TGTGCCAGCAGCCAAGACTCTAGCGGGAGTTCGGATGAGCAGTTCTTC. The chain combines TRBV4-2 with TRBJ2-1; 10 bases line up with TRBD2. Unmatched junction bases numbered 7, after V lost 0 bases and J lost 8 bases. Germline V gene lookup returns CDR1 LGHNA and CDR2 YNFKEQ. This CDR3 is built from 16 residues.

This sequence joins TRBV10-3 and TRBJ2-5, with D maybe TRBD1 (6 bases). This CDR3 region has 13 residues. The V and J ends lost 2 bases and 4 bases respectively, with 8 bases between them. Germline CDR1 ENHRY, CDR2 SYGVKD. The CDR3 coding sequence is TGTGCCATCAGTGAGAAACAGGGAGAGACCCAGTACTTC. Its protein product is CAISEKQGETQYF.

This chain joins TRBV29-1 and TRBJ2-1; perhaps TRBD2 as D (5 bases). V was pared by 8 bases and J by 10 bases, with 15 bases between. Germline CDR1 reads SQVTM; CDR2 reads ANQGSEA. The CDR3 contains 11 residues. The CDR3 DNA follows: TGCAGCCTATTAGCGAGAGGGGAGCAGTTCTTC. This sequence encodes CSLLARGEQFF.

V and J are TRBV19 and TRBJ2-3; D unclear. Deletions cut 3 bases from V and 2 bases from J, with 9 bases between. Germline V gene sequence: CDR1 LNHDA, CDR2 SQIVND (reference sequence). CDR3 length equals 14 residues. CDR3 coding DNA: TGTGCCAGTAGTATTAACTTCCTCACAGATACGCAGTATTTT. Its protein is CASSINFLTDTQYF.

V is TRBV3-1 (or the pseudogene TRBV3-2) and J is TRBJ1-5; 7 nucleotides align to TRBD1. The V and J ends lost 5 bases and 6 bases, in that order; junction bases with no gene match: 7. Germline V gene sequence: CDR1 LGHDT, CDR2 YNNKEL (reference sequence). This CDR3 region has 14 residues. CDR3 bases: TGTGCCAGCAGCGGAGACAGGGTGGGTCAGCCCCAGCATTTT. Translation: CASSGDRVGQPQHF.

This clone was detected ten times or more. This chain joins TRBV7-9 and TRBJ2-5; D is possibly TRBD2 (6 bases). The germline V gene encodes CDR1 SEHNR and CDR2 FQNEAQ (reference sequence). This CDR3 has 15 amino acids. The V end lost 5 bases, the J end lost 1 base, and 14 bases lay between the germline ends. The CDR3 loop is CASSHLGGLQETQYF. The DNA for the CDR3 is TGTGCCAGCAGCCACCTGGGGGGTCTCCAAGAGACCCAGTACTTC.

The chain has TRBV4-3 and TRBJ2-2; 11 nucleotides align to TRBD2. CDR3 length equals 14 residues. Trimming at V came to 6 bases and at J to 3 bases, leaving 0 bases not matched to a gene. The germline CDR1 and CDR2 sequences are LGHNA and YSLEER. The CDR3 sequence: CASRGLADTGELFF. DNA of the CDR3: TGCGCCAGCAGGGGACTAGCGGACACCGGGGAGCTGTTTTTT.

This chain joins TRBV13 and TRBJ1-6, with D possibly matching TRBD1 (6 bases). Germline values: CDR1 PRHDT, CDR2 FYEKMQ (reference sequence). Between the trimmed V and J ends, which lost 7 bases and 5 bases, there was a span of 15 bases. There are 15 residues in the CDR3. The CDR3 region is CASKGGAGNNSPLHF. The CDR3 nucleotides are TGTGCCAGCAAGGGGGGGGCTGGAAATAATTCACCCCTCCACTTT.

The chain has TRBV15 and TRBJ1-4; 9 bases map to TRBD1. CDR1 is LNHNV, CDR2 YYDKDF, per germline (reference sequence). J gave up 7 bases and V 0 bases, and 9 bases lay outside the gene matches. This CDR3 spans 17 amino acids. The CDR3 bases are TGTGCCACCAGCAGAGATCTTACGGGACAGGGAGGTGAAAAACTGTTTTTT. Protein: CATSRDLTGQGGEKLFF.

Only one count was recorded for this clone. The V gene is TRBV7-3, the J gene TRBJ2-7; D unresolved. V was trimmed by 8 bases and J by 0 bases, leaving 17 bases between them. This CDR3 contains 15 residues. Per the germline V gene, CDR1 is SGHTA and CDR2 is FQGTGA. CDR3 in amino acids: CASPPSLSFSYEQYF. The CDR3, as DNA: TGTGCCAGCCCCCCTAGTCTCTCCTTCTCCTACGAGCAGTACTTC.

The genes are TRBV9 and TRBJ1-2; possible D gene TRBD1, 5 bases. V was clipped by 1 base and J by 5 bases, with 15 bases between them. CDR1 and CDR2 (germline): SGDLS, YYNGEE. The CDR3 length is 15 residues. The CDR3 region has the DNA TGTGCCAGCAGCGTATCGACAGCGCGCATGTATGGCTACACCTTC. Protein product: CASSVSTARMYGYTF.

The CDR3 protein is CASSLGGAYAEAFF. For the CDR3, the DNA is TGTGCCAGCAGCTTGGGGGGGGCTTACGCTGAAGCTTTCTTT. The V and J genes are TRBV11-2 and TRBJ1-1; D perhaps matches TRBD1 (6 bases). V lost 3 bases, J lost 6 bases, and 14 bases lay in between. From germline, CDR1 is SGHAT and CDR2 FQNNGV. The CDR3 covers 14 residues.

The J gene is TRBJ2-7, the V gene TRBV5-1; TRBD1 matches at 11 bases. Losses at the gene ends were 4 bases for V and 0 bases for J; bases not matched to a gene: 12. The CDR3 runs 18 residues. The germline V gene has CDR1 SGHRS and CDR2 YFSETQ. The CDR3 DNA reads TGCGCCAGCAGCCTGAGAGGACAGGGGGCCTCGTTCTCCTACGAGCAGTACTTC. The encoded protein is CASSLRGQGASFSYEQYF.